This T cell receptor beta chain came from a study of T cell responses to AZD1222 COVID-19 vaccine. General study results and limits: The donors showed a predominance of white British ancestry and of females, with possible underestimation of clonal diversity. Unmutated regions of variants are reportedly targeted by nearly half of spike-specific TCRs. With two AZD1222 doses given, Spike-specific TCR breadth and depth both rose. Along spike, vaccine-associated CD4 TCRs were found throughout, with dominance at 160-218 and 743-854.

Libraries were prepared by immunoSEQ multiplex PCR; TCRdb keeps only in-frame clonotypes and omits some of them. Of roughly 120,000 clones listed, 85% to 90% are singletons. In the case of this clone: The target antigen is unknown.

Trimming left V 5 bases short and J 3 bases short, with 14 bases between. CDR3 length: 13 amino acids. The germline gives CDR1 SQVTM, CDR2 ANQGSEA. The sample was peripheral blood, taken on day 0 of AZD1222 vaccination. The J gene is TRBJ2-7, the V gene TRBV29-1; D is possibly TRBD1 (5 bases). This clonotype originated in an adult in good health. CDR3 amino acids: CSVCPQGNYEQYF. DNA of the CDR3: TGCAGCGTTTGCCCCCAGGGAAACTACGAGCAGTACTTC.